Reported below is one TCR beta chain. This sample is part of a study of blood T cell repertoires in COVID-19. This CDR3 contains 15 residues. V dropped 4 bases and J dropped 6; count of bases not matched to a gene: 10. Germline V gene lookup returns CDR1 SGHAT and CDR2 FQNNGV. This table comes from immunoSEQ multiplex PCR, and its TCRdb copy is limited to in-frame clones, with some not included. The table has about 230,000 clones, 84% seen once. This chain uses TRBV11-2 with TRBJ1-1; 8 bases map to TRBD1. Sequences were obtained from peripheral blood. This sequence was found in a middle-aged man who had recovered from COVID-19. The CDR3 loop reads CASSYTTGGRAEAFF. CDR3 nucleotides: TGTGCCAGCAGCTACACAACAGGGGGGCGCGCTGAAGCTTTCTTT.